This TCR beta chain was recovered during a study of blood T cell repertoires in COVID-19. As for the study in general: COVID-19 samples from acute and convalescent phases originated in the United States, Italy and Spain. From T cells, B-cell-depleted T cells, or PBMCs came the material, which was cDNA or gDNA.

It was during active infection that Seattle patients were enrolled and then longitudinally followed. In the original processing: Reference gene primer amplification yielded estimated nucleated cell counts. Using immunoSEQ multiplex PCR, the repertoire was profiled, and TCRdb retains in-frame clones only, with some absent. The DNA was the basis for D and trimming; V, J and clone size are from that table. The sample has 300,000 to 450,000 clones, more than 75% seen once. J gave up 5 bases and V 2 bases, and 9 bases lay outside the gene matches. CDR3 length: 15 residues. The germline CDR1 and CDR2 sequences are SGHRS and YFSETQ.

Specimen: peripheral blood. The V gene is TRBV5-1, the J gene TRBJ2-5; 7 nucleotides line up with TRBD2. This sequence originates from a woman younger than 45 with COVID-19, enrolled during active disease. The CDR3 here is CASSFPGGSSETQYF. DNA for the CDR3: TGCGCCAGCAGCTTCCCGGGAGGCTCCTCGGAGACCCAGTACTTC.